This TCR beta chain was captured in a study of blood T cell repertoires in COVID-19. The wider study: Sources were T cells, B-cell-depleted T cells, or PBMCs; the material itself was cDNA or gDNA.

In the study's own analysis: Estimation of nucleated cell counts was performed using reference gene primer amplification. Data came from immunoSEQ multiplex PCR; TCRdb stores just in-frame clones and leaves some out. Clonal size and the V and J genes are those of that table, whereas D and trimming came from the DNA. Of fewer than 200,000 clones listed, roughly 80% are singletons. Patients at the Seattle site were enrolled during active infection and followed longitudinally. The CDR3 covers 17 residues. CDR1 LNHDA and CDR2 SQIVND come from the germline V gene (reference sequence). V dropped 5 bases and J dropped 0; count of bases not matched to a gene: 10.

The chain combines TRBV19 with TRBJ1-5, with TRBD1 matching 7 bases. This TCR came from a woman aged 40-49 years with COVID-19, enrolled during active disease. What was sequenced was peripheral blood. The DNA of the CDR3 is TGTGCCAGTAGTCTAGGCCTGGACAGGAATAGCAATCAGCCCCAGCATTTT. It encodes CASSLGLDRNSNQPQHF.